Reported below is one TCR beta chain. TCRdb's copy holds only in-frame clones and misses some; the assay was immunoSEQ multiplex PCR. The sample consists of about 100,000 clones, about 77% of them appearing once. Germline V CDR1 and CDR2: GTSNPN, SVGIG (reference sequence). The CDR3 spans 13 residues. V was trimmed by 7 bases and J by 1 base, leaving 13 bases between them. The data were taken from a study of blood T cell repertoires in COVID-19. Overall study: Samples taken during acute and convalescent COVID-19 were collected in the United States, Italy and Spain.

Sequencing was carried out using peripheral blood. This receptor was obtained from a human donor in a cohort sampled during active COVID-19. The chain combines TRBV30 with TRBJ1-1; D unresolved. The CDR3 loop reads CAYARSPNTEAFF. For the CDR3, the DNA is TGTGCCTACGCACGGTCTCCGAACACTGAAGCTTTCTTT.